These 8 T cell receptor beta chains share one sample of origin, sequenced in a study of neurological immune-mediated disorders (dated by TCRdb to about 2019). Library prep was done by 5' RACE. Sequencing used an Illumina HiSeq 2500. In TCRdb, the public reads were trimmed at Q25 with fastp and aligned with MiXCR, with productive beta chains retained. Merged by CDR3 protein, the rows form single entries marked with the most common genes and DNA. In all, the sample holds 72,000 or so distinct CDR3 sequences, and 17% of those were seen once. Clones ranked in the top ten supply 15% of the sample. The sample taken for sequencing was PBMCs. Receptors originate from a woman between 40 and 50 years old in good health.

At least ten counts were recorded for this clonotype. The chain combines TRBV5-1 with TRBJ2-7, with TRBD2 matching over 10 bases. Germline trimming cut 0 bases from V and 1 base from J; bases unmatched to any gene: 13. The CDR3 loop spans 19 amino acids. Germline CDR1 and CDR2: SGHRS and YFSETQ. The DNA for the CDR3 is TGCGCCAGCAGCTTGGAGCCCCACTCGACTAGCGGGTTTTCCTACGAGCAGTACTTC. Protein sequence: CASSLEPHSTSGFSYEQYF.

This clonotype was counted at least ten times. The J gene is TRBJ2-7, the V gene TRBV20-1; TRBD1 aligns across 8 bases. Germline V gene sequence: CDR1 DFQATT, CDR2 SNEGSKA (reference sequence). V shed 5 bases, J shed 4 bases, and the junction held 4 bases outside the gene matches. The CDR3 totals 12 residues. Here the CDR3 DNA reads TGCAGTGCTTACGGACAGGGATACGAGCAGTACTTC. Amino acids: CSAYGQGYEQYF.

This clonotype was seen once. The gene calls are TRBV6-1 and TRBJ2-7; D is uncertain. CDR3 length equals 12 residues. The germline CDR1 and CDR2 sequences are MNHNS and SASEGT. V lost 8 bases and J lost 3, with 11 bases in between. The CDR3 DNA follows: TGTGCCAGCGAACATGGAGACTACGAGCAGTACTTC. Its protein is CASEHGDYEQYF.

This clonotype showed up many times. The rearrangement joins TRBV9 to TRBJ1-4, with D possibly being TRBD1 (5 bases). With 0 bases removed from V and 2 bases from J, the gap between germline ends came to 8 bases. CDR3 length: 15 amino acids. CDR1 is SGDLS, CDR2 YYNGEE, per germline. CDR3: CASSVGAGTNEKLFF. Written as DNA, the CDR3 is TGTGCCAGCAGCGTAGGAGCAGGGACTAATGAAAAACTGTTTTTT.

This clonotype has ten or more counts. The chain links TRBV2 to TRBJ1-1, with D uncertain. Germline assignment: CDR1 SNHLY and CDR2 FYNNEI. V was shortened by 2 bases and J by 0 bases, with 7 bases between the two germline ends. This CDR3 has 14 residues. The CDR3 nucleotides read TGTGCCAGCAGTGAAACACCCCTGAACACTGAAGCTTTCTTT. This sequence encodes CASSETPLNTEAFF.

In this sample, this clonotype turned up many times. CDR3 DNA: TGCGCCAGCAGCGGGTCAGGGGCTGGGGACGAGCAGTTCTTC. Its translation is CASSGSGAGDEQFF. The gene calls are TRBV5-1 and TRBJ2-1; D perhaps matches TRBD1 (6 bases). Germline lookup yields CDR1 SGHRS and CDR2 YFSETQ. The CDR3 sequence is 14 residues long. With 4 bases removed from V and 10 bases from J, the gap between germline ends came to 18 bases.

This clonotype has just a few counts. CDR3 protein: CATSRGRAPGYTF. The CDR3 DNA is TGTGCCACCAGCAGAGGCAGGGCTCCTGGCTACACCTTC. The genes are TRBV15 and TRBJ1-2, with D possibly TRBD1 on 5 matching bases. This CDR3 region has 13 residues. Germline V CDR1 and CDR2: LNHNV, YYDKDF (reference sequence). The V gene lost 1 base and the J gene lost 7 bases, with 10 bases spanning the gap.

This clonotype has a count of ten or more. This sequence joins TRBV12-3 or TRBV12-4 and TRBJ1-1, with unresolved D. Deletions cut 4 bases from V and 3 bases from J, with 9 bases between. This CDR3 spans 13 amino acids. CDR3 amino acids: CASSWRWDTEAFF. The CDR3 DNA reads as TGTGCCAGCAGTTGGAGGTGGGACACTGAAGCTTTCTTT.